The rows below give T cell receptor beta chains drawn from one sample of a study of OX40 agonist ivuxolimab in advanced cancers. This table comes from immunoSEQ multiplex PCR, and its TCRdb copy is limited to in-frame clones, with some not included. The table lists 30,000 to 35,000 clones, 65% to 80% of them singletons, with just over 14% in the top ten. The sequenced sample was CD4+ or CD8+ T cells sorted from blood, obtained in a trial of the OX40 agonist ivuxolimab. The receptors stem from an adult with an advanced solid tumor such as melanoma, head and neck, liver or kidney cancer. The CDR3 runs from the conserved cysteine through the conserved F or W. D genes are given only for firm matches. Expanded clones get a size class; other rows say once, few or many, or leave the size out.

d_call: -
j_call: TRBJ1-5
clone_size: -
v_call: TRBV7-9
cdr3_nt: TGTGCCAGCAGCTTAGACAGGGAAGGCAATCAGCCCCAGCATTTT
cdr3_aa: CASSLDREGNQPQHF

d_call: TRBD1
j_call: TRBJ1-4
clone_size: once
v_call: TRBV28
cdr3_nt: TGTGCCAGCAGTCGACAGGGATTTGCAACTAATGAAAAACTGTTTTTT
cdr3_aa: CASSRQGFATNEKLFF

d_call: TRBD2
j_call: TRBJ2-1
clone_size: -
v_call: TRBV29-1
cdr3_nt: TGCAGCGCCGCCGGGACTAGCGCGTATGAGCAGTTCTTC
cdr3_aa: CSAAGTSAYEQFF

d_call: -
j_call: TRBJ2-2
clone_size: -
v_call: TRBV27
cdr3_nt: TGTGCCAGCACCGTGCGGGCATCTCCCTTGAACACCGGGGAGCTGTTTTTT
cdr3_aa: CASTVRASPLNTGELFF

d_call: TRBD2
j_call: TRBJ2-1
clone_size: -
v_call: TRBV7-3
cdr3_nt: TGTGCCAGCAGCCAGGGACTAGCGGGAAAAAGTGAGCAGTTCTTC
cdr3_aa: CASSQGLAGKSEQFF

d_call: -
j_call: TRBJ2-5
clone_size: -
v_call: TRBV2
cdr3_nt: TGTGCCAGCAGTTCTAAAGAGACCCAGTACTTC
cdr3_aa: CASSSKETQYF

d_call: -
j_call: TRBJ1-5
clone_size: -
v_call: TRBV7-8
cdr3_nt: TGTGCCAGCAGCTTAGTTTGGGTGGGTTATCAGCCCCAGCATTTT
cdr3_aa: CASSLVWVGYQPQHF

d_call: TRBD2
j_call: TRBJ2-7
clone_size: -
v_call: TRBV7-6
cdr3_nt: TGTGCCAGCAGCTTAGGTTACGGGGGGGGTAGCTCCTACGAGCAGTACTTC
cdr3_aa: CASSLGYGGGSSYEQYF

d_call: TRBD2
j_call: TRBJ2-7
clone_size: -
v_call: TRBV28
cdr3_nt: TGTGCCAGCATCAGCGGGGGGGCGACCTACGAGCAGTACTTC
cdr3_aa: CASISGGATYEQYF

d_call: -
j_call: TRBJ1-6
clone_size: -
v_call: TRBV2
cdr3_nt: TGTGCCAGCAGTGACCCACAGGGATTTGGTTCACCCCTCCACTTT
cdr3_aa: CASSDPQGFGSPLHF

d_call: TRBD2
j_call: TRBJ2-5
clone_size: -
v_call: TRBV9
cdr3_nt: TGTGCCAGCGGTGCGGGAGTACCCCCACAAACCCAGTACTTC
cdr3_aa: CASGAGVPPQTQYF

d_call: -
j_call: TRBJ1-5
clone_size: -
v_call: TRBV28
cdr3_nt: TGTGCCAGCAGTTTTGATGGGACAACCAATCAGCCCCAGCATTTT
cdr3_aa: CASSFDGTTNQPQHF

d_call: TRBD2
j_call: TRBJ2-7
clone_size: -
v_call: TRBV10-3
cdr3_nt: TGTGCCATCAGACAGACTAGCGACCACGAGCAGTACTTC
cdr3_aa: CAIRQTSDHEQYF

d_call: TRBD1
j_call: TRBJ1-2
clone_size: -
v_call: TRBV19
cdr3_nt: TGTGCCAGTAGTATGCTGACAGGGGGCGCGGGCTACACCTTC
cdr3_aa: CASSMLTGGAGYTF

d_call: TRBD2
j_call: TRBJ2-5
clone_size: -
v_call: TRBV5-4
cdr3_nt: TGTGCCAGCAGCTTGCCGAGCGGGGGGGTAGGAGAGACCCAGTACTTC
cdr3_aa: CASSLPSGGVGETQYF

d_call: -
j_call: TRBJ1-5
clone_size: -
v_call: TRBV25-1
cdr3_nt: TGTGCCAGCAGTTTAGGGCGGTCTATTCAGCCCCAGCATTTT
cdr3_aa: CASSLGRSIQPQHF

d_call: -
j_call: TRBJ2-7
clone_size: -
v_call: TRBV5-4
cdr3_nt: TGTGCCAGCAGCTTGAGGGGGGCGGGGTACGAGCAGTACTTC
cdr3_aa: CASSLRGAGYEQYF

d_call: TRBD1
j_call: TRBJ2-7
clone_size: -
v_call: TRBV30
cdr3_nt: TGTGCCTGGAGTAAGGGGGCTTCCTACGAGCAGTACTTC
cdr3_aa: CAWSKGASYEQYF

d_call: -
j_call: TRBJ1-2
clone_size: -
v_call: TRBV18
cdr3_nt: TGTGCCAGCTCACCAAACGAGGGAAACTATGGCTACACCTTC
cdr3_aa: CASSPNEGNYGYTF

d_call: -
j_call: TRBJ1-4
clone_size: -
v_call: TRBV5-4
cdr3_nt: TGTGCCAGCAGCCCTGGGAGTCCAAATGAAAAACTGTTTTTT
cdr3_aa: CASSPGSPNEKLFF

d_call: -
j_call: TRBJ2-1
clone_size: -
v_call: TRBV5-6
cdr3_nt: TGTGCCAGCAGTTGGACGTACAATGAGCAGTTCTTC
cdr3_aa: CASSWTYNEQFF

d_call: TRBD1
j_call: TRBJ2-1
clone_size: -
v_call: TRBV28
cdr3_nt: TGTGCCAGCAGTTTACCGGACAGGGCGCGGAATGAGCAGTTCTTC
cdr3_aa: CASSLPDRARNEQFF

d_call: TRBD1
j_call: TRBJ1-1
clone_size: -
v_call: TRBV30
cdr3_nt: TGTGCCTGGATGGGATCAGGGGGGGTTGGCACTGAAGCTTTCTTT
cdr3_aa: CAWMGSGGVGTEAFF

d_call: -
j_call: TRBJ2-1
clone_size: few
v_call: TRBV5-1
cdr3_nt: TGCGCCAGCAGTCAAACTAGCTCGTCCAATGAGCAGTTCTTC
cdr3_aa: CASSQTSSSNEQFF

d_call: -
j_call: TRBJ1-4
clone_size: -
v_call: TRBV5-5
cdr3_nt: TGTGCCAGCAGCTTTGTCCCGGGCGGGGGGAAGGAAAAACTGTTTTTT
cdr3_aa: CASSFVPGGGKEKLFF

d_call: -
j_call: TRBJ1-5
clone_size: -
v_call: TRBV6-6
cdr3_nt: TGTGCCAGCGGGGGTCCAGGGCCCCAGCATTTT
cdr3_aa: CASGGPGPQHF

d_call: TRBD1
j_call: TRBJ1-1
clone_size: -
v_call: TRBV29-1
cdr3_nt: TGCAGCGTTGAAAGTTTAGGGACAGCGAACACTGAAGCTTTCTTT
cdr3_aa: CSVESLGTANTEAFF

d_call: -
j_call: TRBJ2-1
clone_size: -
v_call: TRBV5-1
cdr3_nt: TGCGCCAGCAGCTTGTCACAGGGGCGGGGTAATGAGCAGTTCTTC
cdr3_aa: CASSLSQGRGNEQFF

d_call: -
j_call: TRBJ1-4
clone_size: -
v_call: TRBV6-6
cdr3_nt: TGTGCCAGCAGTTCGGAACAGGGTGGGGAAAAACTGTTTTTT
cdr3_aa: CASSSEQGGEKLFF

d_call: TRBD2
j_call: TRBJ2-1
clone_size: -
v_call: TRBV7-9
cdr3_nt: TGTGCCAGCAGCTTAGGACTAGCTTGGCAAGGGTCCTACAATGAGCAGTTCTTC
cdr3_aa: CASSLGLAWQGSYNEQFF

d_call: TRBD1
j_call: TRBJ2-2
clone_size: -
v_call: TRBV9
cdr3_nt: TGTGCCAGCAGCGTCAGGGGGCCCAGCGGGGAGCTGTTTTTT
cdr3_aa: CASSVRGPSGELFF

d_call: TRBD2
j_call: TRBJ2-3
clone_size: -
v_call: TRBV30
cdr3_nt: TGTGCCTGGAGTGTAGGGACTAGCGGGAGAGCAGATACGCAGTATTTT
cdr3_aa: CAWSVGTSGRADTQYF

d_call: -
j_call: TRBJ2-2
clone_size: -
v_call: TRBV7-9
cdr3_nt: TGTGCCAGCAGCTTACACGAGGGGAACACCGGGGAGCTGTTTTTT
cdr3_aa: CASSLHEGNTGELFF

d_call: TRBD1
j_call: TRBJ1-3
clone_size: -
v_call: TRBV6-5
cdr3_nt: TGTGCCAGCAGTTACACGTATACAGGGGGCTCGCACACCATATATTTT
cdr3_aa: CASSYTYTGGSHTIYF

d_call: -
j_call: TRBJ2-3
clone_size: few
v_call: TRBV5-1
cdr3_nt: TGCGCCAGCAGCCCGGGACCCGTCACAGATACGCAGTATTTT
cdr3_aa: CASSPGPVTDTQYF

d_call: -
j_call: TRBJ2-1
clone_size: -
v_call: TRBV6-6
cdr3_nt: TGTGCCAGCCTCGGGAACAGGGTAGGGAATGAGCAGTTCTTC
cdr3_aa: CASLGNRVGNEQFF

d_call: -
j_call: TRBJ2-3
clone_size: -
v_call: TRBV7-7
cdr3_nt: TGTGCTAGCAGCTTAGGACCCGCTATGTGGGAAGGGGGGACAGATACGCAGTATTTT
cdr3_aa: CASSLGPAMWEGGTDTQYF

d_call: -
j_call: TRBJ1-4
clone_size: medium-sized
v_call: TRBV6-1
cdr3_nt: TGTGCCAGCAGTGTCAACAGTGCAACTAATGAAAAACTGTTTTTT
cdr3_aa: CASSVNSATNEKLFF

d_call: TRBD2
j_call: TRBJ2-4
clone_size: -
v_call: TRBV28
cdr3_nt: TGCGCCAGCGGCGGGGGGGCCAAAAACATTCAGTACTTC
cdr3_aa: CASGGGAKNIQYF

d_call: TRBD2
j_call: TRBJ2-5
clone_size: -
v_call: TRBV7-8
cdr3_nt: TGTGCCAGCAGCCAGACTAGCTCTACGGAGACCCAGTACTTC
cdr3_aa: CASSQTSSTETQYF

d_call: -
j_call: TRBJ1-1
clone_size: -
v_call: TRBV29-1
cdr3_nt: TGCAGCGTCAACCGACAGTTGAACACTGAAGCTTTCTTT
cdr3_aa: CSVNRQLNTEAFF

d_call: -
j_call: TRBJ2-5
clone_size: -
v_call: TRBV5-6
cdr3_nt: TGTGCCAGCAGATCCCGGGAATGGGCGGAGACCCAAGAGACCCAGTACTTC
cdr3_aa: CASRSREWAETQETQYF

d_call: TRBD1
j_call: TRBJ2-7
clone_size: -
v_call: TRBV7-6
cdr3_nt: TGTGCCAGCAGCTTTGGACAGGGCTACGAGCAGTACTTC
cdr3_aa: CASSFGQGYEQYF

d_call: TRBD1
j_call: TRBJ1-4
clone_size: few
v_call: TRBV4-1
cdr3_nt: TGCGCCAGCAGCCAAGATGGTGTCAGGGGGGCCGAAAAACTGTTTTTT
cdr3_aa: CASSQDGVRGAEKLFF

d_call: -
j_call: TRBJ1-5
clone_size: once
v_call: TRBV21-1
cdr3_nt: TGTGCCAGCAGCAAAGCTAAGGGGACAGTACCGCTATATAGCAATCAGCCCCAGCATTTT
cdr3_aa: CASSKAKGTVPLYSNQPQHF

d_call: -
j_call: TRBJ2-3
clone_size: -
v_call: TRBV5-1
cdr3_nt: TGCGCCAGCAGCCCCCGGGACGCTGTGGCCGATACGCAGTATTTT
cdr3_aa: CASSPRDAVADTQYF

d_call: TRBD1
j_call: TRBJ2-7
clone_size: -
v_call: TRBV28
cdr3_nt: TGTGCCAGCAGTTTTTGGGACAGGCCCTACGAGCAGTACTTC
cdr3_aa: CASSFWDRPYEQYF

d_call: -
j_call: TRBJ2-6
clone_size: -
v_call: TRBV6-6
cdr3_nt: TGTGCCAGCCTCAAAGGGGGTTCTGGGGCCAACGTCCTGACTTTC
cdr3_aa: CASLKGGSGANVLTF

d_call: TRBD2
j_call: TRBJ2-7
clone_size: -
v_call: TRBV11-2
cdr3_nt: TGTGCCAGCAGATCCGGGACTAGCGGGGGGGAGCAGTACTTC
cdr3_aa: CASRSGTSGGEQYF